These T cell receptor beta chains were read from a single sample in a study of cytomegalovirus exposure and HLA in healthy donors. Here immunoSEQ multiplex PCR was the method, and the copy in TCRdb shows in-frame clones only, minus some. The table lists 150,000 to 200,000 clones. Sequencing was done on a sample of PBMCs. The receptors were gathered from a woman aged 18-29 years in good health and CMV-seropositive. Each CDR3 is given with its conserved first and last residue. The D gene is left open where the match is weak.

j_call | cdr3_length | d_call | v_call | cdr3_nt | cdr3_aa
TRBJ2-7 | 15 | . | TRBV4-2 | TGTGCCAGCAGCCAAGATTTTGGAGGGTCCTACGAGCAGTACTTC | CASSQDFGGSYEQYF
TRBJ1-1 | 13 | . | TRBV9 | TGTGCCAGCGGGAACGGGGGGAACACTGAAGCTTTCTTT | CASGNGGNTEAFF
TRBJ2-7 | 14 | TRBD1 | TRBV11-3 | TGTGCCAGCAGCTTTAAGGGACAGGGCTACGAGCAGTACTTC | CASSFKGQGYEQYF
TRBJ2-1 | 16 | TRBD1 | TRBV5-4 | TGTGCCAGCAGACCTCCCGGGACAGGGGACCACAATGAGCAGTTCTTC | CASRPPGTGDHNEQFF
TRBJ2-2 | 15 | TRBD1 | TRBV19 | TGTGCCAGTAGTTACGGACAGGACCACACCGGGGAGCTGTTTTTT | CASSYGQDHTGELFF
TRBJ2-3 | 16 | TRBD2 | TRBV4-2 | TGTGCCAGCAGCCAACCAGGGACTAGCGGCACAGATACGCAGTATTTT | CASSQPGTSGTDTQYF
TRBJ2-1 | 15 | . | TRBV7-2 | TGTGCCAGCAGCTTAGGTGGGGGGGCGGGCAATGAGCAGTTCTTC | CASSLGGGAGNEQFF
TRBJ1-1 | 16 | TRBD1 | TRBV10-3 | TGTGCCATCAGTGAGGAAAATTTCCTTGGACAGGGGGCAGCTTTCTTT | CAISEENFLGQGAAFF
TRBJ2-3 | 13 | TRBD2 | TRBV4-2 | TGTGCCACGAGCGGGGTAAGCACAGATACGCAGTATTTT | CATSGVSTDTQYF
TRBJ1-1 | 12 | . | TRBV6-6 | TGTGCCAGCTCCCCCAAGAACACTGAAGCTTTCTTT | CASSPKNTEAFF
TRBJ2-3 | 17 | . | TRBV5-4 | TGTGCCAGCAGCTTGGGGCCTGGTAGCGGAGGGGTTGATACGCAGTATTTT | CASSLGPGSGGVDTQYF
TRBJ2-1 | 14 | TRBD1 | TRBV19 | TGTGCCAGTAGTCGACAGGGGGCGTTCAATGAGCAGTTCTTC | CASSRQGAFNEQFF
TRBJ2-7 | 13 | . | TRBV29-1 | TGCAGCGTTGTGGTGACAGGAGTCTACGAGCAGTACTTC | CSVVVTGVYEQYF
TRBJ2-7 | 16 | . | TRBV19 | TGTGCCACCAACTCCGGGACACGGGTGGCCCCCTACGAGCAGTACTTC | CATNSGTRVAPYEQYF
TRBJ1-2 | 15 | . | TRBV4-2 | TGTGCCAGCAGCCAAGATATGGCGGGAAACTATGGCTACACCTTC | CASSQDMAGNYGYTF
TRBJ2-1 | 16 | TRBD2 | TRBV6-5 | TGTGCCAGCAGTTACCCCGGGACTAGCGGGAGGGCCGAGCAGTTCTTC | CASSYPGTSGRAEQFF
TRBJ2-2 | 14 | . | TRBV5-4 | TGTGCCAGCAGCTTGGCCGGTAACACCGGGGAGCTGTTTTTT | CASSLAGNTGELFF
TRBJ2-1 | 13 | TRBD2 | TRBV12-5 | TGTGCTAGTACTAGCGGGAGTGGGAATGAGCAGTTCTTC | CASTSGSGNEQFF
TRBJ1-2 | 14 | TRBD1 | TRBV6-1 | TGTGCCAGCAGGGACCAGGGGGCGGGCTATGGCTACACCTTC | CASRDQGAGYGYTF
TRBJ2-5 | 15 | TRBD1 | TRBV10-3 | TGTGCCATCAGTGGCACCGGGACAGGGTACGAGACCCAGTACTTC | CAISGTGTGYETQYF
TRBJ2-7 | 14 | . | TRBV12-5 | TGTGCTAGTGCCATGAGACAGAGCGCCTACGAGCAGTACTTC | CASAMRQSAYEQYF
TRBJ2-5 | 16 | . | TRBV30 | TGTGCCTGGAGTGTAGTAGGGTGGCAGGGCAAGGAGACCCAGTACTTC | CAWSVVGWQGKETQYF
TRBJ1-5 | 14 | . | TRBV5-1 | TGCGCCAGCAGCTCCAGGGGTAGCAATCAGCCCCAGCATTTT | CASSSRGSNQPQHF
TRBJ1-5 | 14 | . | TRBV6-1 | TGTGCCAGCAGTGAAGGTCAGGGAAATCAGCCCCAGCATTTT | CASSEGQGNQPQHF
TRBJ1-5 | 16 | TRBD1 | TRBV7-3 | TGTGCCAGCAGCTTAAACCCTGGACAGGGTATTCAGCCCCAGCATTTT | CASSLNPGQGIQPQHF
TRBJ1-2 | 13 | . | TRBV30 | TGTGCCTGGAGTGTACCAGGGAGGGATGGCTACACCTTC | CAWSVPGRDGYTF
TRBJ2-3 | 14 | TRBD2 | TRBV14 | TGTGCCAGCAGCCGAGGACTAGATCTAGATACGCAGTATTTT | CASSRGLDLDTQYF
TRBJ1-1 | 16 | TRBD1 | TRBV9 | TGTGCCAGCAGCGTAGAGGGGGCGGACGGGGACACTGAAGCTTTCTTT | CASSVEGADGDTEAFF
TRBJ2-5 | 13 | TRBD1 | TRBV7-8 | TGTGCCAGCAGCAACGACAGGGTAGAGACCCAGTACTTC | CASSNDRVETQYF
TRBJ2-5 | 14 | TRBD1 | TRBV4-3 | TGCGCCAGCAGCCCGGGGACAGACCAAGAGACCCAGTACTTC | CASSPGTDQETQYF
TRBJ2-7 | 13 | TRBD1 | TRBV29-1 | TGCAGCGCCCGAGGACAGGGTCCCTACGAGCAGTACTTC | CSARGQGPYEQYF
TRBJ2-3 | 13 | . | TRBV19 | TGTGCCAGTAGTGCCGGTTGGACAGATACGCAGTATTTT | CASSAGWTDTQYF
TRBJ1-2 | 15 | . | TRBV6-5 | TGTGCCAGCAGTTCGCAGGGGACGGAGGTTGATGGCTACACCTTC | CASSSQGTEVDGYTF
TRBJ2-7 | 15 | . | TRBV10-3 | TGTGCCATCAGTGAAGGCAGGGGCTCTTCCTACGAGCAGTACTTC | CAISEGRGSSYEQYF
TRBJ2-1 | 12 | TRBD1 | TRBV7-9 | TGTGCCAGCAGCTTACAGGGGGTTAAGGAGTTCTTC | CASSLQGVKEFF
TRBJ1-3 | 18 | . | TRBV7-6 | TGTGCCAGCAGCTTAGGTCCAGGACGGGGGAGCTCTGGAAACACCATATATTTT | CASSLGPGRGSSGNTIYF
TRBJ1-5 | 14 | . | TRBV7-2 | TGTGCCAGCAGCTTAAGCCAGGGGAATCAGCCCCAGCATTTT | CASSLSQGNQPQHF